The 19 T cell receptor beta chains below were found in one sample sequenced in a study of cytomegalovirus exposure and HLA in healthy donors. Primers for the PCR totalled 60 Vbeta and 13 Jbeta. Sequencing was performed with immunoSEQ multiplex PCR; in TCRdb, only in-frame clones are kept and a portion is missing. The sample includes about 130,000 clones, around 82% seen only once; the top ten take approximately 3.8%. The sequenced material came from PBMCs. The receptors come from a man between 40 and 49 years old in good health and CMV-seronegative.

J is TRBJ1-5 and V is TRBV4-1; no clear D. This CDR3 spans 14 amino acids. The germline V gene encodes CDR1 MGHRA and CDR2 YSYEKL. V lost 8 bases and J 4 bases, leaving 15 bases between the germline ends. CDR3 coding DNA: TGCGCCAGCGGAGACTCCGCGCGAAATCAGCCCCAGCATTTT. It specifies CASGDSARNQPQHF.

The chain is built from TRBV6-5 and TRBJ2-1; D gene uncertain. Trimming removed 9 bases at V and 3 bases at J, with 12 bases between. The CDR3 length is 13 residues. Germline V gives CDR1 MNHEY, CDR2 SVGAGI. The CDR3 loop is CASHSSGYNEQFF. In DNA form, the CDR3 reads TGTGCCAGTCATAGTAGTGGCTACAATGAGCAGTTCTTC.

This chain connects TRBV6-6 to TRBJ2-3, with D unclear. Germline CDR1 MNHNY, CDR2 SVGAGI (reference sequence). The CDR3 length is 11 residues. V was clipped by 6 bases and J by 5 bases, with 6 bases between them. The CDR3 sequence is CASRLRDTQYF. CDR3 DNA: TGTGCCAGCAGACTGCGAGATACGCAGTATTTT.

J is TRBJ2-1 and V is TRBV29-1; D unresolved. CDR1 SQVTM and CDR2 ANQGSEA come from the germline V gene. Trimming pared 6 bases from V and 9 bases from J, leaving 12 bases between. The CDR3 has 11 residues. The CDR3 loop is CSVAYRSEQFF. The CDR3 DNA reads as TGCAGCGTCGCATATCGTAGTGAGCAGTTCTTC.

The gene calls are TRBV18 and TRBJ1-5; 11 bases agree with TRBD1. The germline CDR1 and CDR2 sequences are KGHSH and LQKENI. Trimming removed 4 bases from V and 9 bases from J; junction bases left unmatched: 2. The CDR3 runs to 13 residues. The CDR3 loop reads CASSQDRGRPQHF. The CDR3 bases are TGTGCCAGCTCACAGGACAGGGGGCGGCCCCAGCATTTT.

V and J are TRBV7-6 and TRBJ2-5; 7 positions agree with TRBD2. CDR3 size: 15 residues. Germline CDR1 SGHVS, CDR2 FNYEAQ. With 5 bases clipped from V and 1 base from J, the junction kept 7 bases outside the gene matches. This CDR3 is CASSQPERGQETQYF. The DNA of the CDR3 is TGTGCCAGCAGCCAACCGGAGCGGGGCCAAGAGACCCAGTACTTC.

The J gene is TRBJ2-5, the V gene TRBV6-5; TRBD1 matches at 10 bases. The germline CDR1 and CDR2 sequences are MNHEY and SVGAGI. This CDR3 comprises 15 residues. Trimming cost V 4 bases and J 1 base; bases outside gene matches: 3. The DNA for the CDR3 is TGTGCCAGCAGTTCCCGGGACAGGGGCCAAGAGACCCAGTACTTC. This sequence encodes CASSSRDRGQETQYF.

V gene TRBV19 combines with J gene TRBJ1-5, with 7 bases identical to TRBD1. The V and J ends lost 3 bases and 1 base, in that order; junction bases with no gene match: 3. CDR1 is LNHDA, CDR2 SQIVND, per germline (reference sequence). The CDR3 is made up of 15 amino acids. CDR3 sequence reads: CASSIGTASNQPQHF. CDR3 sequence (DNA): TGTGCCAGTAGTATTGGGACAGCAAGCAATCAGCCCCAGCATTTT.

The chain is built from TRBV6-1 and TRBJ1-2, with D perhaps matching TRBD1 (6 bases). Germline loops: CDR1 MNHNS, CDR2 SASEGT. The V end lost 3 bases, the J end lost 3 bases, and 11 bases lay between the germline ends. The CDR3 contains 14 residues. CDR3 in amino acids: CASSDPGEHYGYTF. As DNA, the CDR3 is TGTGCCAGCAGTGACCCAGGGGAACACTATGGCTACACCTTC.

This clone was picked up one time. The CDR3 nucleotides are TGCGCCAGCAGCTTGGTGGGGGGGCGAATCTACGAGCAGTACTTC. It yields the protein CASSLVGGRIYEQYF. This chain uses TRBV5-1 with TRBJ2-7; D possibly corresponds to TRBD2 (7 bases). The CDR3 length is 15 residues. Germline V gene lookup returns CDR1 SGHRS and CDR2 YFSETQ. V shed 0 bases and J shed 3 bases, with 13 bases lying between them. The full variable domain, rest sourced from reference TRBV5-1 and TRBJ2-7, is KAGVTQTPRYLIKTRGQQVTLSCSPISGHRSVSWYQQTPGQGLQFLFEYFSETQRNKGNFPGRFSGRQFSNSRSEMNVSTLELGDSALYLCASSLVGGRIYEQYFGPGTRLTVT.

The chain employs TRBV9 and TRBJ2-5, with 7 positions matching TRBD1. The J call may be faulty, since TRBJ2-7 better matches the DNA end. CDR3 size: 14 residues. Germline lookup yields CDR1 SGDLS and CDR2 YYNGEE. In DNA, the CDR3 is TGTGCCAGCAGCGTGGGTCCAGGGGGACACGAGCAGTACTTC. This sequence encodes CASSVGPGGHEQYF.

The chain has TRBV7-9 and TRBJ2-5; D gene uncertain. Matching the DNA end better, TRBJ2-7 makes the J call doubtful. In germline, CDR1 is SEHNR, CDR2 FQNEAQ (reference sequence). This CDR3 has 10 amino acids. The CDR3 spells CASSRNEQYF. The CDR3 DNA sequence: TGTGCCAGCAGCCGTAACGAGCAGTACTTC.

The chain carries TRBV25-1 and TRBJ1-2; 7 bases line up with TRBD1. CDR3 length: 14 amino acids. With 0 bases clipped from V and 4 bases from J, the junction kept 2 bases outside the gene matches. Germline assignment: CDR1 MGHDK and CDR2 SYGVNS. This chain's CDR3 is CASSEYSGGYGYTF. The CDR3 bases are TGTGCCAGCAGTGAATACTCAGGGGGCTATGGCTACACCTTC.

The V and J genes are TRBV2 and TRBJ1-1, with D perhaps TRBD1 (5 bases). This CDR3 spans 14 amino acids. V was trimmed by 5 bases and J by 4 bases, leaving 14 bases between them. Germline CDR1 and CDR2: SNHLY and FYNNEI. CDR3 sequence (DNA): TGTGCCAGCAGTCGACGGCAGGGCGCCACTGAAGCTTTCTTT. Amino acid sequence: CASSRRQGATEAFF.

The chain is built from TRBV5-1 and TRBJ2-2, with D possibly TRBD2 on 5 matching bases. The V end lost 9 bases, the J end lost 0 bases, and 18 bases lay between the germline ends. The CDR3 loop spans 16 amino acids. Looked up from germline, CDR1 is SGHRS and CDR2 is YFSETQ. The CDR3 region has the DNA TGCGCCACCTCCTTCCGGGCGGGCACGAACACCGGGGAGCTGTTTTTT. Translation: CATSFRAGTNTGELFF.

V usage is TRBV4-3 and J usage is TRBJ2-1; possibly TRBD2 for D (5 bases). The V end lost 0 bases, the J end lost 1 base, and 10 bases lay between the germline ends. The CDR3 has 16 amino acids. Germline lookup yields CDR1 LGHNA and CDR2 YSLEER. CDR3 sequence (DNA): TGCGCCAGCAGCCAAGATTCGGGGAATTCCTACAATGAGCAGTTCTTC. Its protein is CASSQDSGNSYNEQFF.

V gene TRBV4-2 combines with J gene TRBJ1-2, with D possibly TRBD1 on 6 matching bases. The CDR3 length is 13 residues. Germline values: CDR1 LGHNA, CDR2 YNFKEQ. V was cut by 4 bases and J by 4 bases, with 10 bases left in between. Here the CDR3 reads CASSPATGYGYTF. DNA for the CDR3: TGTGCCAGCAGCCCCGCGACAGGCTATGGCTACACCTTC.

This clone was seen only a few times. This chain uses TRBV9 with TRBJ1-1; 7 nucleotides line up with TRBD1. CDR1 is SGDLS, CDR2 YYNGEE, per germline. This CDR3 is built from 15 residues. V dropped 4 bases and J dropped 5; count of bases not matched to a gene: 11. The CDR3 nucleotides read TGTGCCAGCAGCCCGGGGACAGTCGGTCGGACTGAAGCTTTCTTT. It codes for CASSPGTVGRTEAFF.

In this sample, this clone turned up a few times. The chain couples TRBV7-2 to TRBJ2-4; D ambiguous. The germline V and J ends were trimmed by 3 bases and 8 bases, with 14 bases remaining between them. The CDR3 runs to 14 residues. Germline V gives CDR1 SGHTA, CDR2 FQGNSA. CDR3: CASSFLGFTDIQYF. The CDR3 nucleotides read TGTGCCAGCAGCTTTCTCGGTTTTACGGACATTCAGTACTTC.